This paragraph reports one T cell receptor beta chain. Study processing details: Amplification with reference gene primers provided the estimates of nucleated cell counts. The repertoire was sequenced with immunoSEQ multiplex PCR; TCRdb's copy has only in-frame clones and lacks some. V and J calls and clone size come straight from that table; D and trimming were deduced from the DNA. The data hold some 130,000 clones, with 84% observed a single time. This record comes from a study of blood T cell repertoires in COVID-19. Study summary: There were acute and convalescent COVID-19 samples, and they came from the United States, Italy and Spain. Sources were T cells, B-cell-depleted T cells, or PBMCs; the material itself was cDNA or gDNA.

In germline, CDR1 is LGHDT, CDR2 YNNKEL (reference sequence). V dropped 0 bases and J dropped 2 bases, with 4 bases sitting between them. This CDR3 region has 13 residues. The V and J genes are TRBV3-1 (or the pseudogene TRBV3-2) and TRBJ1-2; D ambiguous. The sequenced sample was peripheral blood. The sequence was collected from a woman aged 25-40 years who had recovered from COVID-19. The CDR3 coding sequence is TGTGCCAGCAGCCAAGACGTAAACTATGGCTACACCTTC. It yields the protein CASSQDVNYGYTF.